This TCR beta chain was obtained from a study of response to subunit inactivated influenza vaccine (dated by TCRdb to 2016 to 2018). For the wider study: To follow how T cells responded to a trivalent subunit inactivated influenza vaccine, the researchers relied on deep quantitative profiling of the T cell receptor repertoire.

This clonotype showed up many times. There is no known antigen for this receptor. No much larger clonotype is one base removed from it; base qualities were not supplied. Study-level results and caveats: The authors suggested that each seasonal influenza vaccination may recruit only a limited number of new T cells.

The library came from RT-PCR. The sequencer listed for this sample is Illumina HiSeq 2500. The public sequencing data were trimmed at Q25 with fastp and processed into clonotypes with MiXCR by TCRdb, which kept only in-frame beta chains. Every entry covers one CDR3 protein and lists the most common genes and DNA from its rows. The sample data list around 650,000 distinct CDR3 sequences, and around a sixth of these were observed just once. Approximately 10% of the sample is in the top ten clones. The sample in question was PBMCs from blood, obtained approximately 13 days after vaccination. The source is a man in his fifties who received an inactivated influenza vaccine. Donor details come from another sample of the same person, matched by shared clones.

For the CDR3, the sequence is CASSRGLAGRGGELFF. The DNA sequence is given as TGTGCCAGCAGCCGAGGACTAGCGGGAAGGGGCGGGGAGCTGTTTTTT. The chain uses TRBV4-2 and TRBJ2-2; TRBD2 fits 12 bases in the junction. Reading the germline V gene gives CDR1 LGHNA and CDR2 YNFKEQ. Relative to germline, V is missing 4 bases and J is missing 7 bases, with 7 bases of the junction outside any gene match. Including cysteine and phenylalanine, the CDR3 has 16 amino acids. Only the CDR3 region is kept as DNA, spanning 48 bases read in frame from base 1.